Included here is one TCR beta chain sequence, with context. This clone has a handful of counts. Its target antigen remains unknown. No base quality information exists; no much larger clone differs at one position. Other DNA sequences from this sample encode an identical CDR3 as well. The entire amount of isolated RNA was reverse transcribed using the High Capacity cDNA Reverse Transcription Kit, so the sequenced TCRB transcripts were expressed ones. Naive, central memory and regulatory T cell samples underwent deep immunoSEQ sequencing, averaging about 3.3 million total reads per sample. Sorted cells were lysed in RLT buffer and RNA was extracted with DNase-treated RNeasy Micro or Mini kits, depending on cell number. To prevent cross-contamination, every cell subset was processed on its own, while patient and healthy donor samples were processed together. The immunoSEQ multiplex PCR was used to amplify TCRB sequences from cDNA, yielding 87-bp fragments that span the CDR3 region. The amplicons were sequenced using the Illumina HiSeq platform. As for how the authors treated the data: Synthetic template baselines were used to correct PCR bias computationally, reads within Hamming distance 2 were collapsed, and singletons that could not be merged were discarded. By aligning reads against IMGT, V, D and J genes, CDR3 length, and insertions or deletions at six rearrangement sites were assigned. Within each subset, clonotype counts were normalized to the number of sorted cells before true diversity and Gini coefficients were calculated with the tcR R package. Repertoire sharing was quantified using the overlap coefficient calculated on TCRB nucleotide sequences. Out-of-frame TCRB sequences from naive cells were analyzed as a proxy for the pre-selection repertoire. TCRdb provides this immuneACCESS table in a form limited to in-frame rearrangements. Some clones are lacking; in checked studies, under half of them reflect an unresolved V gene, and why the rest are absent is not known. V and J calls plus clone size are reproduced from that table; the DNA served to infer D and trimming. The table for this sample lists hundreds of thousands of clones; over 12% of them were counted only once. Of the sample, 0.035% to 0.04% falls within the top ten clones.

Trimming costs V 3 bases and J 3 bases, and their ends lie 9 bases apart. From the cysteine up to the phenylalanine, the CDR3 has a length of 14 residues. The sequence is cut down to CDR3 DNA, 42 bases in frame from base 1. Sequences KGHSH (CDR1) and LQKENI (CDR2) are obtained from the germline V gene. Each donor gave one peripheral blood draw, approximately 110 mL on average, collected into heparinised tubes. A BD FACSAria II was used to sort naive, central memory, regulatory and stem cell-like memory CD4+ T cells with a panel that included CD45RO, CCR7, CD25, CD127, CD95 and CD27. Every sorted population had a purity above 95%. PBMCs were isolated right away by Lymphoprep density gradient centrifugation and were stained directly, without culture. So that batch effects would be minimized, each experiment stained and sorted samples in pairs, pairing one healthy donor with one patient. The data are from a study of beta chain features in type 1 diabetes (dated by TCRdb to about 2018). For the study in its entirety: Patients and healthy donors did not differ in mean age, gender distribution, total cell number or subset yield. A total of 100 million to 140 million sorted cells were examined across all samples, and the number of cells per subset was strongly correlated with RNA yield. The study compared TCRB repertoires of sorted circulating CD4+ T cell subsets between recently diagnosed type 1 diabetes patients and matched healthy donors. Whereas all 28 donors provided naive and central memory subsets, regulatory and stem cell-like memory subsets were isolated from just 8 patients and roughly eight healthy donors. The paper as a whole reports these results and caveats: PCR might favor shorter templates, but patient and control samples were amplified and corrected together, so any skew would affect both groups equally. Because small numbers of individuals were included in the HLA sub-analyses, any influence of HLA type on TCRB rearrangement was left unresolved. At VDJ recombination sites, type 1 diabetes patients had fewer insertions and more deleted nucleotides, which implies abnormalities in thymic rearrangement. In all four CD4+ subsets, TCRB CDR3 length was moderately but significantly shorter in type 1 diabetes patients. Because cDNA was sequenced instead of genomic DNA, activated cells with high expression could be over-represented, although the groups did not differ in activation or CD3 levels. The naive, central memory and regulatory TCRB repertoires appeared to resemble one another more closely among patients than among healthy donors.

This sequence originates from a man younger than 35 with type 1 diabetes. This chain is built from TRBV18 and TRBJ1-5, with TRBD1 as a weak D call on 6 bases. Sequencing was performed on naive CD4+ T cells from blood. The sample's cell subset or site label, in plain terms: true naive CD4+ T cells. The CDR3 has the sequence CASSPGTFNQPQHF. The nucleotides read TGTGCCAGCTCACCGGGGACATTCAATCAGCCCCAGCATTTT.